Following are 9 T cell receptor beta chains from one sample sequenced in a study of OX40 agonist ivuxolimab in advanced cancers. Profiling relied on immunoSEQ multiplex PCR, and the TCRdb table lists in-frame clones only, not all of them. The sample has about 59,000 clones, roughly 80% seen once. Specimen: CD4+ or CD8+ T cells sorted from blood, collected in a trial of the OX40 agonist ivuxolimab. These receptors all stem from an adult with an advanced solid tumor such as melanoma, head and neck, liver or kidney cancer.

The genes are TRBV28 and TRBJ2-1, with a weak D call TRBD1 (6 bases). Trimming cost V 5 bases and J 12 bases, with 11 bases left between them. The CDR3 contains 11 residues. From germline, CDR1 is MDHEN and CDR2 SYDVKM. Here the CDR3 DNA reads TGTGCCAGCAGTGCGACAGGCAGGCAGTTCTTC. The encoded protein is CASSATGRQFF.

The chain is built from TRBV12-5 and TRBJ2-3, with TRBD2 as a possible D gene (5 bases). The CDR3 has 14 residues. Germline-derived CDR1 and CDR2 are LGHNT and FRNRAP. The V end was cut by 1 base, the J end by 8 bases, with 13 bases between. The chain's CDR3 is CASGLAGGGGTQYF. CDR3 DNA: TGTGCTAGTGGTTTGGCAGGAGGAGGAGGTACGCAGTATTTT.

The chain couples TRBV7-3 to TRBJ2-5, with D possibly being TRBD2 (5 bases). This CDR3 is 15 amino acids long. Germline loops: CDR1 SGHTA, CDR2 FQGTGA. V shed 4 bases and J shed 2 bases, with 14 bases lying between them. The CDR3 nucleotides read TGTGCCAGCAGCTCCACGGGGAGCGCTCAAGAGACCCAGTACTTC. This encodes CASSSTGSAQETQYF.

There are a few counts of this clone. This chain uses TRBV7-8 with TRBJ1-6; 7 nucleotides line up with TRBD1. Germline V gene sequence: CDR1 SGHVS, CDR2 FQNEAQ. V gave up 1 base and J gave up 9 bases; unmatched junction bases: 9. CDR3 size: 16 residues. CDR3: CASSLVETGLGSPLHF. As DNA, the CDR3 is TGTGCCAGCAGCTTAGTTGAGACAGGGCTGGGTTCACCCCTCCACTTT.

This clone has only one observation. V is TRBV11-3 and J is TRBJ2-5; D is tentatively TRBD1 or TRBD2 (5 bases each). In germline, CDR1 is SGHNT, CDR2 YENEEA. The CDR3 is made up of 15 amino acids. The germline V and J ends were trimmed by 0 bases and 2 bases, with 10 bases remaining between them. In nucleotides, the CDR3 is TGTGCCAGCAGCTTAGACGGGACCGCGCAAGAGACCCAGTACTTC. This encodes CASSLDGTAQETQYF.

In this sample, this clone turned up a few times. V is TRBV5-4 and J is TRBJ2-1, with D perhaps matching TRBD1 (6 bases). The V gene lost 0 bases and the J gene lost 1 base, with 8 bases spanning the gap. The CDR3 has 15 amino acids. Germline V lookup: CDR1 SGHNT, CDR2 YYREEE (reference sequence). The CDR3 nucleotides are TGTGCCAGCAGCTTGGGGCAGGGGTCCTACAATGAGCAGTTCTTC. Protein: CASSLGQGSYNEQFF.

The DNA for the CDR3 is TGTGCCAGTAAGTACCTACGACAGGGTGGCGACACTGAAGCTTTCTTT. This translates into CASKYLRQGGDTEAFF. V and J are TRBV19 and TRBJ1-1; 7 nucleotides match TRBD1. The CDR3 spans 16 residues. CDR1 LNHDA and CDR2 SQIVND come from the germline V gene (reference sequence). After removal of 7 bases from V and 3 bases from J, the junction contained 14 bases not matched to a gene.

The CDR3 reads CASSISTGNSGNTIYF. The CDR3 DNA is TGTGCCAGCAGCATCTCTACAGGCAACTCTGGAAACACCATATATTTT. The chain uses TRBV9 and TRBJ1-3; D is perhaps TRBD1 (5 bases). The CDR3 runs 16 residues. Trimming shortened V by 4 bases and J by 0 bases, and 14 bases separated the two germline ends. Germline CDR1 and CDR2: SGDLS and YYNGEE. The whole variable domain, remainder taken from reference TRBV9 and TRBJ1-3, is DSGVTQTPKHLITATGQRVTLRCSPRSGDLSVYWYQQSLDQGLQFLIQYYNGEERAKGNILERFSAQQFPDLHSELNLSSLELGDSALYFCASSISTGNSGNTIYFGEGSWLTVV.

This chain links TRBV5-1 with TRBJ2-7; 8 bases align to TRBD2. Trimming removed 4 bases from V and 7 bases from J; junction bases left unmatched: 13. Germline V gene data show CDR1 as SGHRS and CDR2 as YFSETQ. There are 15 residues in the CDR3. CDR3 nucleotide sequence: TGCGCCAGCAGCGTTAGCGGGGCCTACAAGGGGGAGCAGTACTTC. This codes for CASSVSGAYKGEQYF. The full variable domain, completed using reference TRBV5-1 and TRBJ2-7, is KAGVTQTPRYLIKTRGQQVTLSCSPISGHRSVSWYQQTPGQGLQFLFEYFSETQRNKGNFPGRFSGRQFSNSRSEMNVSTLELGDSALYLCASSVSGAYKGEQYFGPGTRLTVT.